This TCR beta chain derives from a study of T-cell reconstitution after alpha-beta-depleted transplantation in children. Preparation of the TCRbeta library involved a method that used unique molecular identifiers. Via MiXCR, TCRdb re-called the PCR reads, giving one row per CDR3 protein. The repertoire holds some 600,000 distinct CDR3 sequences, with around 17% as singletons. Germline-derived CDR1 and CDR2 are SSHAT and FNYEAQ (reference sequence). The CDR3 is 14 residues long. Trimming took 4 bases from V and 6 from J; bases not matched to a gene: 9. This receptor was identified in a human donor who donated a stem cell graft to a child with acute myeloid leukemia. The chain employs TRBV7-7 and TRBJ2-7; 7 positions agree with TRBD1. The sequencing used PBMCs from the stem cell graft donor, collected from the stem cell graft. Here the CDR3 DNA reads TGTGCCAGCAGCTCGACAGGGTGTATATGCGAGCAGTACGTC. It is translated as CASSSTGCICEQYV.